This T cell receptor (beta chain) derives from a study of blood T cell repertoires in COVID-19. Whole-study context: In each case, the material was cDNA or gDNA derived from T cells, B-cell-depleted T cells, or PBMCs.

CDR1 and CDR2 (germline): SNHLY, FYNNEI. There are 19 residues in the CDR3. V lost 2 bases to trimming and J lost 8 bases, with 29 bases between them. Produced via immunoSEQ multiplex PCR; TCRdb's table is partial and in-frame only. Altogether more than 15,000 clones are present, approximately 89% being singletons, with the ten largest covering about 3%. V is TRBV2 and J is TRBJ2-3; D call uncertain. The source is a human donor in a cohort sampled during active COVID-19. The sample taken for sequencing was peripheral blood. The chain's CDR3 is CASSETVSEVSFPRGTQYF. The CDR3 coding sequence is TGTGCCAGCAGTGAAACCGTGTCAGAGGTGTCATTTCCGAGAGGTACGCAGTATTTT.